This T cell receptor beta chain comes out of a study of cytomegalovirus exposure and HLA in healthy donors. Vbeta (60) and Jbeta (13) primers were used in the PCR. Assay: immunoSEQ multiplex PCR; the TCRdb copy retains only in-frame clones and omits some. The table shows 150,000 to 200,000 clones, with around nine tenths occurring only once. V gave up 8 bases and J gave up 3 bases; unmatched junction bases: 8. The V gene's germline CDR1 is MNHNY and CDR2 SVGAGI (reference sequence). This CDR3 comprises 14 residues. This clone was counted a few times. This sequence joins TRBV6-6 and TRBJ1-1; 8 bases match TRBD1. This TCR was recovered from a woman aged 18-29 years in good health and CMV-seronegative. Sequenced: PBMCs. Here the CDR3 DNA reads TGTGCCAGCGCGGTTCAGGGGGCGGACACTGAAGCTTTCTTT. Translated, it gives CASAVQGADTEAFF.